The 5 T cell receptor beta chains given below trace back to one sample, sequenced in a study of T cell responses to AZD1222 COVID-19 vaccine. Sequenced by immunoSEQ multiplex PCR; TCRdb stores in-frame clones only, minus some. The repertoire holds around 250,000 clones, with just over 90% as singletons. The input for sequencing was peripheral blood, taken on day 0 of AZD1222 vaccination. These TCRs come from an adult in good health.

The chain has TRBV11-2 and TRBJ2-7; possible D gene TRBD2, 7 bases. The CDR3 is 17 amino acids. Trimming cost V 3 bases and J 2 bases, with 20 bases left between them. Germline CDR1 SGHAT, CDR2 FQNNGV. The CDR3 region is CASSFSFRGAGPYEQYF. CDR3 coding DNA: TGTGCCAGCAGCTTCTCGTTCCGGGGGGCGGGTCCCTACGAGCAGTACTTC.

CDR3 in DNA: TGTGCCAGCAGTGGACAGGGAGGCAGTGAGCAGTTCTTC. Translating gives CASSGQGGSEQFF. The gene calls are TRBV6-4 and TRBJ2-1; D perhaps matches TRBD1 (7 bases). CDR1 and CDR2 from the germline V gene are MRHNA and SNTAGT. This CDR3 has 13 amino acids. V was cut by 4 bases and J by 9 bases, with 13 bases left in between.

The rearrangement joins TRBV4-2 to TRBJ1-3; D not certain. Germline CDR1 and CDR2: LGHNA and YNFKEQ. V lost 1 base and J 2 bases, leaving 9 bases between the germline ends. This CDR3 has 15 residues. In DNA, the CDR3 is TGTGCCAGCAGCCAAGCAAGGACGGCTGGAAACACCATATATTTT. Encoded protein: CASSQARTAGNTIYF.

The V and J genes are TRBV3-1 (or the pseudogene TRBV3-2) and TRBJ1-2; 9 bases match TRBD1. The CDR3 consists of 15 residues. Germline CDR1 reads LGHDT; CDR2 reads YNNKEL (reference sequence). Germline trimming cut 4 bases from V and 4 bases from J; bases unmatched to any gene: 7. CDR3 bases: TGTGCCAGCAGCCCGTGGACAGGGGAAGGCTATGGCTACACCTTC. This encodes CASSPWTGEGYGYTF.

The V call is TRBV6-6, the J call TRBJ2-1; maybe TRBD2 (6 bases). From germline, CDR1 is MNHNY and CDR2 SVGAGI (reference sequence). Trimming took 5 bases from V and 5 from J, leaving 16 bases between them. This CDR3 comprises 15 residues. The CDR3 DNA reads as TGTGCCAGCAGTCCCCGTGATAGCGGAGACAATGAGCAGTTCTTC. The encoded protein is CASSPRDSGDNEQFF.